These 12 T cell receptor beta chains were all obtained from the same sample, sequenced in a study of OX40 agonist ivuxolimab in advanced cancers. The repertoire was sequenced with immunoSEQ multiplex PCR; TCRdb's copy has only in-frame clones and lacks some. The table includes around 60,000 clones, about 91% detected once. Sequenced material: CD4+ or CD8+ T cells sorted from blood, taken in a trial of the OX40 agonist ivuxolimab. These receptors came from an adult with an advanced solid tumor such as melanoma, head and neck, liver or kidney cancer.

CDR3 in DNA: TGCGCCAGCAGGGACAGTCATAGCACAGATACGCAGTATTTT. It translates to CASRDSHSTDTQYF. J is TRBJ2-3 and V is TRBV5-1, with a weak D call TRBD1 (6 bases). The length of the CDR3 is 14 residues. The germline gives CDR1 SGHRS, CDR2 YFSETQ. The V and J ends lost 5 bases and 0 bases respectively, with 10 bases between them.

This clone has a single count. V gene TRBV5-5 combines with J gene TRBJ1-1; unclear D gene. The V gene's germline CDR1 is SGHKS and CDR2 YYEKEE (reference sequence). This CDR3 is 15 amino acids long. Trimming stripped 0 bases from V and 0 bases from J, with 9 bases between. The CDR3 reads CASSLEGGLNTEAFF. As DNA, the CDR3 is TGTGCCAGCAGCTTGGAGGGAGGCTTGAACACTGAAGCTTTCTTT.

The chain uses TRBV30 and TRBJ2-3; maybe TRBD1 (6 bases). Germline CDR1 is GTSNPN and CDR2 is SVGIG (reference sequence). CDR3 length equals 15 residues. The V end lost 2 bases, the J end lost 6 bases, and 18 bases lay between the germline ends. In nucleotides, the CDR3 is TGTGCCTGGAGTCTTGGACAGTATAGCAGGGATACGCAGTATTTT. Translation gives CAWSLGQYSRDTQYF.

This rearrangement joins TRBV18 to TRBJ2-7; D unclear. The V gene's germline CDR1 is KGHSH and CDR2 LQKENI. The CDR3 extends over 11 amino acids. The V end lost 5 bases, the J end lost 5 bases, and 7 bases lay between the germline ends. The CDR3: CASSSANEQYF. CDR3 DNA sequence: TGTGCCAGCTCATCCGCCAACGAGCAGTACTTC.

The gene calls are TRBV7-2 and TRBJ2-7, with 7 bases fitting TRBD1. The CDR3 spans 13 residues. V was clipped by 5 bases and J by 2 bases; unmatched bases: 3. CDR1 is SGHTA, CDR2 FQGNSA, per germline. The CDR3 protein is CASSRDRTYEQYF. CDR3 bases: TGTGCCAGCAGCCGGGACAGAACCTACGAGCAGTACTTC. Full variable domain (outside the CDR3, taken from reference TRBV7-2 and TRBJ2-7): GAGVSQSPSNKVTEKGKDVELRCDPISGHTALYWYRQSLGQGLEFLIYFQGNSAPDKSGLPSDRFSAERTGGSVSTLTIQRTQQEDSAVYLCASSRDRTYEQYFGPGTRLTVT.

The chain combines TRBV5-1 with TRBJ2-3, with a tentative D call TRBD1 (5 bases). The CDR3 spans 12 residues. CDR1 SGHRS and CDR2 YFSETQ come from the germline V gene. The V gene lost 2 bases and the J gene lost 6 bases, with 7 bases spanning the gap. The CDR3 nucleotides read TGCGCCAGCAGCTTACAGGTTGATACGCAGTATTTT. Residues: CASSLQVDTQYF.

The V and J genes are TRBV2 and TRBJ2-5; 9 nucleotides match TRBD2. The length of the CDR3 is 14 residues. CDR1 is SNHLY and CDR2 is FYNNEI in the germline V gene. Trimming took 7 bases from V and 5 from J; bases not matched to a gene: 8. The CDR3 is CASNQREVVETQYF. The CDR3 coding sequence is TGTGCCAGCAATCAGCGGGAGGTAGTTGAGACCCAGTACTTC.

This sequence joins TRBV10-3 and TRBJ1-1; 8 bases are a match to TRBD1. Per germline, CDR1 ENHRY and CDR2 SYGVKD. With V trimmed by 2 bases and J by 5 bases, 13 bases remained unmatched. The CDR3 loop spans 17 amino acids. As DNA, the CDR3 is TGTGCCATCAGTGAGCCGGGACAGGTCTCGGGATGGACTGAAGCTTTCTTT. Protein: CAISEPGQVSGWTEAFF.

J is TRBJ2-3 and V is TRBV29-1, with TRBD2 as a possible D gene (5 bases). The CDR3 runs 13 residues. Germline-derived CDR1 and CDR2 are SQVTM and ANQGSEA. V dropped 4 bases and J dropped 1 base, with 9 bases sitting between them. Here the CDR3 DNA reads TGCAGCGTTGTCGGGGATGGCACAGATACGCAGTATTTT. Protein: CSVVGDGTDTQYF.

This clone appeared once. CDR3 coding DNA: TGTGCCAGCAGCGTAGGAGTGGGAGCGGTCACAGATACGCAGTATTTT. Encoded protein: CASSVGVGAVTDTQYF. The V and J genes are TRBV9 and TRBJ2-3, with D perhaps TRBD2 (5 bases). Per the germline V gene, CDR1 is SGDLS and CDR2 is YYNGEE. Trimming removed 0 bases at V and 2 bases at J, with 13 bases between. The CDR3 contains 16 residues.

The chain uses TRBV7-9 and TRBJ1-1; D ambiguous. Between the trimmed V and J ends, which lost 5 bases and 3 bases, there was a span of 10 bases. Per the germline V gene, CDR1 is SEHNR and CDR2 is FQNEAQ (reference sequence). This CDR3 region has 13 residues. CDR3 nucleotides: TGTGCCAGCAGCCAAGGACGGCACACTGAAGCTTTCTTT. Its protein is CASSQGRHTEAFF.

The chain couples TRBV19 to TRBJ2-5, with D perhaps TRBD2 (5 bases). This CDR3 has 13 amino acids. V lost 5 bases, J lost 5 bases, and 12 bases lay in between. Germline CDR1 LNHDA, CDR2 SQIVND (reference sequence). The CDR3 spells CASSSGGLETQYF. Written as DNA, the CDR3 is TGTGCCAGTAGTTCCGGAGGTCTGGAGACCCAGTACTTC.